This T cell receptor beta chain was retrieved from a study of stem cell transplantation in POMP-related autoinflammatory disease. About the study: Impaired MHC class I-dependent CD8+ differentiation was hypothesized from defective thymoproteasomes. Before transplant: CD4+ naive skewing, low CD8+ proportions, reduced cytokine secretion. The study, taken as a whole, reports: Patients with PRAID showed a restricted number of unique TRB V-J gene pairings. In patients with PRAID, every analyzed T-cell subset tended to show lower diversity and higher clonality.

Prominent immunodeficiency with autoinflammation defined PRAID. Measured with immunoSEQ multiplex PCR; TCRdb has only the in-frame clones, and not every one. The sample shows roughly 10,000 clones, more than 75% of them seen only once. Points on this clone: The antigen remains undetermined.

V shed 4 bases and J 0 bases; nucleotides not matched to a gene: 5. Germline CDR1 reads SGHAT; CDR2 reads FQNNGV. The length of the CDR3 is 15 residues. The sample here was CD8+ T cells from PBMCs, taken before stem cell transplantation. The chain has TRBV11-2 and TRBJ1-2, with 7 bases lining up with TRBD1. This TCR was sampled from a human donor with POMP-related autoinflammation and immune dysregulation (PRAID). CDR3 sequence (DNA): TGTGCCAGCAGCTCGGGGACAGCTTCTAACTATGGCTACACCTTC. This translates into CASSSGTASNYGYTF. The entire variable domain, with the rest obtained from reference TRBV11-2 and TRBJ1-2, is as follows: EAGVAQSPRYKIIEKRQSVAFWCNPISGHATLYWYQQILGQGPKLLIQFQNNGVVDDSQLPKDRFSAERLKGVDSTLKIQPAKLEDSAVYLCASSSGTASNYGYTFGSGTRLTVV.